The clone carrying this TCR beta chain was counted between two and nine times. The data are from a study of blood T cell repertoires in COVID-19. Study context: The samples span acute and convalescent COVID-19 from the United States, Italy and Spain. T cells, B-cell-depleted T cells, or PBMCs provided the cDNA or gDNA that served as material.

Original data processing: Scientists estimated how many nucleated cells there were by amplifying reference gene primers. Method: immunoSEQ multiplex PCR; TCRdb's copy keeps in-frame clones and lacks some. The V and J calls and clone size were taken over from that table, and D and trimming were inferred from the DNA. Of 120,000 or so clones in the sample, 75% to 80% were seen once. The clonotype comes from a human donor in a cohort sampled during active COVID-19. Sequencing was done on a sample of peripheral blood.

CDR3 in DNA: TGTGCCAGCAGCTTACCCCCCCTGAATGAGCAGTTCTTC. It is translated as CASSLPPLNEQFF. This chain links TRBV7-6 with TRBJ2-1, with D unclear. Trimming removed 2 bases at V and 7 bases at J, with 9 bases between. The CDR3 is 13 residues long. CDR1 is SGHVS and CDR2 is FNYEAQ in the germline V gene.